This TCR beta chain stems from a study of tumor-infiltrating lymphocytes in localized non-small cell lung cancer (dated by TCRdb to the early 2020s). A note on the overall study: Patients whose samples were collected after neoadjuvant chemotherapy, as well as both smokers and never-smokers and several histologies, were included in the cohort. Each patient provided resected tumor tissue plus uninvolved lung tissue from the same patient, with the uninvolved lung tissue described as non-adjacent to the tumor. Flow cytometry, multiplex immunofluorescence, RNA-seq, exome sequencing and proteomics were applied to the same patients as TCR sequencing, which was one of several integrated assays. The overall ICON cohort was composed of roughly 150 surgical patients with localized non-small cell lung cancer whose tumors were resected. The paired tumor versus uninvolved lung comparison of immunoSEQ T-cell fraction included 55 patients. Points the paper makes about the study in general: The TCR-derived T-cell fraction showed no difference between the flow cytometry-defined immunotypes IM1 (good prognosis) and IM2 (poor prognosis). Because different pieces of the same tissue were used for different assays, technical variation could not be separated from intratumor heterogeneity. Because assay coverage varied across patients depending on available tissue quantity, TCR sequencing was performed for only a subset of the cohort. In line with immunofluorescence CD3 counts, TCRbeta sequencing supported higher T cell infiltration in tumors compared with uninvolved lung tissue. Recurrence-free survival showed no association with tumor T-cell fraction measured by TCR sequencing (p = 0.61).

As regards this clone: Its specific antigen is unknown. Base quality data are lacking; no much larger clone is found one base away.

ICON enrollment began in 2016, and the last patient was enrolled in September 2018. Fresh tumor and matched uninvolved tissue for in-depth immune analyses, including TCR sequencing, were collected from a subcohort of some 69 patients. DNA isolated from bulk tissue, without cell sorting, was used for TCR sequencing. The immunoSEQ assay used for TCR sequencing gave the T-cell fraction in both tumor and uninvolved lung tissue. Turning to the authors' computational methods: For survival analysis, patients were divided into high (upper tertile) and low (lower two tertiles) T-cell fraction groups, which were compared by log-rank test. A signed-rank test was used to check for differences in T-cell fraction between paired tumor and uninvolved lung. The table comes from immuneACCESS by way of TCRdb, which keeps in-frame sequences with V and J called. Part of the clones is missing from these tables; in studies checked, under half for an unresolved V gene and the rest for unknown reasons. The D gene and trimming were derived from the DNA, and the V and J assignments and clone size from that table. The sample yields 15,000 to 20,000 clones; about 42% were counted once. The ten largest clones add up to about 16% of the sample.

A distance of 12 bases separates the germline ends of V and J, which lose 3 bases and 4 bases respectively. The germline V gene (reference sequence) provides CDR1 LNHDA and CDR2 SQIVND. The CDR3 has 14 amino acids, counting the end cysteine and phenylalanine. Solely the CDR3 DNA is kept, with 42 bases framed from the first base. The sample was lung tumor tissue. This sequence was found in a human donor with non-small cell lung cancer. Here the chain combines TRBV19 and TRBJ1-1, and TRBD1 may be the D gene, going by 5 matching bases. The CDR3 reads as follows: CASSIGPGSTEAFF. The sequence in DNA is TGTGCCAGTAGTATCGGGCCAGGGAGCACTGAAGCTTTCTTT.